This TCR beta chain was observed in a study of blood T cell repertoires in COVID-19. Whole-study context: Some COVID-19 samples were acute and others convalescent; all came from the United States, Italy and Spain. T cells, B-cell-depleted T cells, or PBMCs supplied cDNA or gDNA.

Using immunoSEQ multiplex PCR, the repertoire was profiled, and TCRdb retains in-frame clones only, with some absent. The sample has 350,000 to 400,000 clones; approximately 91% are singletons. This CDR3 comprises 16 residues. V was cut by 0 bases and J by 1 base, with 11 bases left in between. Germline CDR1 and CDR2: MNHEY and SVGAGI. Participants came from about two dozen US areas, aged about 18 to 100 years. A COVID-19 case had been met by exposed participants during the 2 weeks before study entry. V gene TRBV6-5 combines with J gene TRBJ2-3; a possible D gene is TRBD2 (5 bases). Sample: PBMCs or T cells enriched from blood (not recorded which). The sequence was obtained from a woman aged 40 to 50 who had been exposed to COVID-19. CDR3 nucleotides: TGTGCCAGCAGTTACTCGTTTGGACTTGGCACAGATACGCAGTATTTT. Protein: CASSYSFGLGTDTQYF.